The 20 T cell receptor beta chains in this list originate from one sample, sequenced in a study of shared clonotypes between healthy human individuals. Produced via immunoSEQ multiplex PCR; TCRdb's table is partial and in-frame only. The repertoire includes over 2,000,000 clones, roughly 93% of them detected once, and around 1.7% sits in the top ten. Terminally differentiated effector memory CD45RA+ cells were excluded from the naive CD8 cells, which were CD45RO-negative and positively selected for CCR7. The material sequenced was naive CD8+ T cells from PBMCs. Receptors were obtained from a young man in good health. Some clones in this sample may be carry-over from other donors' samples.

V and J are TRBV28 and TRBJ2-7; 10 bases fit TRBD1. The V gene end was trimmed by 4 bases and the J gene end by 5 bases; junction bases not matched to a gene: 5. Germline assignment: CDR1 MDHEN and CDR2 SYDVKM. CDR3 length: 14 amino acids. The CDR3 DNA reads as TGTGCCAGCAGTTCGACAGGGGGCTGGAACGAGCAGTACTTC. Translated: CASSSTGGWNEQYF.

The chain joins TRBV15 to TRBJ2-1; D is ambiguous. The CDR3 consists of 15 residues. V was pared by 5 bases and J by 3 bases, with 14 bases between. Looked up from germline, CDR1 is LNHNV and CDR2 is YYDKDF (reference sequence). CDR3 sequence reads: CATSSRVTDYNEQFF. CDR3 coding DNA: TGTGCCACCAGCTCCCGAGTGACTGACTACAATGAGCAGTTCTTC.

The chain is built from TRBV7-8 and TRBJ2-7, with 7 bases that match TRBD1. CDR3 size: 16 residues. V lost 1 base to trimming and J lost 2 bases; unmatched junction nucleotides: 8. Looked up from germline, CDR1 is SGHVS and CDR2 is FQNEAQ. In DNA, the CDR3 is TGTGCCAGCAGCTTAGGCAGGGGGTCTGTTACCTACGAGCAGTACTTC. The encoded protein is CASSLGRGSVTYEQYF.

The chain joins TRBV7-6 to TRBJ2-1; 7 bases are shared with TRBD2. The CDR3 contains 14 residues. Germline V gene sequence: CDR1 SGHVS, CDR2 FNYEAQ. Trimming removed 5 bases from V and 5 bases from J; junction bases left unmatched: 6. CDR3 amino acids: CASSRDYKDNEQFF. DNA of the CDR3: TGTGCCAGCAGCCGGGACTACAAGGACAATGAGCAGTTCTTC.

The table lists this clone with a count of one. This chain connects TRBV19 to TRBJ2-1, with 14 bases fitting TRBD2. Germline V gene lookup returns CDR1 LNHDA and CDR2 SQIVND (reference sequence). V was pared by 3 bases and J by 4 bases, with 11 bases of the junction left unmatched. CDR3 size: 19 residues. CDR3 loop: CASSIDPGTSGSWYNEQFF. DNA for the CDR3: TGTGCCAGTAGTATCGACCCCGGGACTAGCGGGAGTTGGTACAATGAGCAGTTCTTC.

The gene calls are TRBV19 and TRBJ2-7; TRBD2 matches 9 bases. Germline trimming cut 3 bases from V and 4 bases from J; bases unmatched to any gene: 7. Germline CDR1 and CDR2: LNHDA and SQIVND (reference sequence). This CDR3 has 15 residues. The CDR3 loop reads CASSMGAGGWYEQYF. The CDR3 DNA follows: TGTGCCAGTAGTATGGGAGCGGGAGGATGGTACGAGCAGTACTTC.

The CDR3 DNA sequence: TGTGCCAGCAGTTGGGGCCGTCAGGGCCTGGGCTACACCTTC. This codes for CASSWGRQGLGYTF. The V and J genes are TRBV27 and TRBJ1-2, with a tentative D call TRBD1 (5 bases). Per the germline V gene, CDR1 is MNHEY and CDR2 is SMNVEV (reference sequence). The CDR3 length is 14 residues. V was trimmed by 4 bases and J by 8 bases, leaving 17 bases between them.

The rearrangement links TRBV14 to TRBJ1-3; no definite D call. Trimming cost V 4 bases and J 0 bases, with 7 bases left between them. The CDR3 consists of 14 residues. CDR1 is SGHDN and CDR2 is FVKESK in the germline V gene. CDR3 residues: CASSPVYSGNTIYF. The DNA of the CDR3 is TGTGCCAGCAGCCCAGTCTACTCTGGAAACACCATATATTTT.

This clone was recorded only once. V is TRBV27 and J is TRBJ2-1, with 8 positions matching TRBD1. Germline loops: CDR1 MNHEY, CDR2 SMNVEV (reference sequence). V lost 0 bases to trimming and J lost 7 bases; unmatched junction nucleotides: 5. The CDR3 has 15 amino acids. The chain's CDR3 is CASSLSGRGLNEQFF. For the CDR3, the DNA is TGTGCCAGCAGTTTATCGGGCAGGGGGCTTAATGAGCAGTTCTTC.

The chain carries TRBV7-3 and TRBJ1-1; D is unresolved. Per the germline V gene, CDR1 is SGHTA and CDR2 is FQGTGA. The CDR3 runs to 11 residues. V lost 3 bases and J lost 4, with 3 bases in between. CDR3 sequence reads: CASSFGTEAFF. The CDR3 DNA reads TGTGCCAGCAGCTTCGGCACTGAAGCTTTCTTT.

The rearrangement uses TRBV18 and TRBJ2-2, with 9 bases aligning to TRBD1. The CDR3 loop spans 15 amino acids. With 5 bases clipped from V and 6 bases from J, the junction kept 7 bases outside the gene matches. Germline CDR1 is KGHSH and CDR2 is LQKENI. The CDR3 DNA reads as TGTGCCAGCTCATTGGACAGGGGAATAGCCGGGGAGCTGTTTTTT. Translated: CASSLDRGIAGELFF.

V and J are TRBV25-1 and TRBJ1-2, with D possibly being TRBD1 (6 bases). CDR3 length: 15 amino acids. Germline V gives CDR1 MGHDK, CDR2 SYGVNS. The ends were cut back, 7 bases at V and 5 bases at J, with 20 bases in the middle. Here the CDR3 reads CASMWGAHGQYGYTF. CDR3 coding DNA: TGTGCCAGCATGTGGGGGGCCCACGGTCAGTATGGCTACACCTTC.

Only one count was recorded for this clone. This specimen includes other DNA sequences encoding the same CDR3. V and J are TRBV7-9 and TRBJ1-2, with D perhaps TRBD1 (5 bases). This CDR3 is 15 amino acids long. CDR1 is SEHNR and CDR2 is FQNEAQ in the germline V gene (reference sequence). The V and J ends lost 1 base and 2 bases respectively, with 11 bases between them. The CDR3 is CASSLGVGGNYGYTF. CDR3 coding DNA: TGTGCCAGCAGCTTAGGCGTGGGGGGGAACTATGGCTACACCTTC.

The chain uses TRBV28 and TRBJ2-5; 8 nucleotides agree with TRBD2. The CDR3 has 17 residues. Losses at the gene ends were 3 bases for V and 5 bases for J; bases not matched to a gene: 14. Per the germline V gene, CDR1 is MDHEN and CDR2 is SYDVKM. CDR3 residues: CASSLGAWREVGETQYF. The CDR3 DNA is TGTGCCAGCAGTTTGGGGGCTTGGCGGGAGGTCGGGGAGACCCAGTACTTC.

This clone was picked up one time. This chain uses TRBV5-4 with TRBJ1-4, with TRBD1 identical over 10 bases. The ends lost 3 bases at V and 5 bases at J; junction bases unmatched: 7. Germline lookup yields CDR1 SGHNT and CDR2 YYREEE (reference sequence). CDR3 length equals 16 residues. The CDR3 nucleotides read TGTGCCAGCAGCTCTAAGGGGACAGGGGCGAATGAAAAACTGTTTTTT. It translates to CASSSKGTGANEKLFF.

The V call is TRBV27, the J call TRBJ2-6; D might be TRBD1 or TRBD2, each matching 6 bases. Per the germline V gene, CDR1 is MNHEY and CDR2 is SMNVEV (reference sequence). V shed 3 bases and J shed 0 bases, with 12 bases lying between them. The CDR3 runs 17 residues. The chain's CDR3 is CASSFTGTDSGANVLTF. In nucleotides, the CDR3 is TGTGCCAGCAGTTTTACAGGGACTGACTCTGGGGCCAACGTCCTGACTTTC.

The chain carries TRBV4-1 and TRBJ1-2; unclear D gene. The CDR3 totals 15 residues. Trimming removed 5 bases at V and 4 bases at J, with 17 bases between. Germline V gene sequence: CDR1 MGHRA, CDR2 YSYEKL. The CDR3 nucleotides are TGCGCCAGCAGCTCTTCCCTGACGGCCGCCTATGGCTACACCTTC. It encodes CASSSSLTAAYGYTF.

As regards this clone: The sample contains more than one DNA sequence encoding this CDR3. The chain combines TRBV28 with TRBJ1-5, with D possibly TRBD1 on 5 matching bases. CDR1 is MDHEN and CDR2 is SYDVKM in the germline V gene. V lost 4 bases and J lost 1, with 8 bases in between. The CDR3 spans 14 residues. The CDR3 region is CASSSGRSNQPQHF. Here the CDR3 DNA reads TGTGCCAGCAGTTCGGGACGGAGCAATCAGCCCCAGCATTTT.

The chain carries TRBV2 and TRBJ2-1; TRBD1 matches at 7 bases. The CDR3 length is 14 residues. V lost 5 bases, J lost 4 bases, and 5 bases stayed unmatched. Germline CDR1 reads SNHLY; CDR2 reads FYNNEI. The CDR3 bases are TGTGCCAGCAGTATGACGACAGGGTACAATGAGCAGTTCTTC. This sequence encodes CASSMTTGYNEQFF.

The chain joins TRBV7-2 to TRBJ2-1; a possible D gene is TRBD2 (5 bases). CDR3 length: 18 residues. V lost 3 bases, J lost 7 bases, and 25 bases lay in between. Germline V lookup: CDR1 SGHTA, CDR2 FQGNSA. CDR3 protein: CASSFDWLLRLSGNEQFF. CDR3 nucleotides: TGTGCCAGCAGCTTTGACTGGCTGCTGCGACTCTCGGGGAATGAGCAGTTCTTC.